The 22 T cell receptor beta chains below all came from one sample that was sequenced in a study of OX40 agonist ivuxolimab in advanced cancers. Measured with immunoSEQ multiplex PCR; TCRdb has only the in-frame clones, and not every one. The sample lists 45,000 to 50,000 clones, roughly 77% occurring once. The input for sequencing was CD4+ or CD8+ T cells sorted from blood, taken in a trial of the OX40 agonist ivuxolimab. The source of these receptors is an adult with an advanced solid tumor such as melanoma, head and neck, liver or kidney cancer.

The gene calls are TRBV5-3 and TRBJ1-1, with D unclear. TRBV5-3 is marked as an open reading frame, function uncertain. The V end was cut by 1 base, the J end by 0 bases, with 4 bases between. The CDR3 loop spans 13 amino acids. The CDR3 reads CARSLSVNTEAFF. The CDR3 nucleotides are TGTGCCAGAAGCTTGTCAGTGAACACTGAAGCTTTCTTT.

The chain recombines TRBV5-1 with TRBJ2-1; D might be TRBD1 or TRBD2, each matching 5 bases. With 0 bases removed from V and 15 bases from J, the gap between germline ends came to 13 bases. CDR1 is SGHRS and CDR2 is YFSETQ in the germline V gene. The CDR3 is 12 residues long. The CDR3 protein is CASSLERGPAFF. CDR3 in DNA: TGCGCCAGCAGCTTGGAGAGGGGCCCAGCGTTCTTC. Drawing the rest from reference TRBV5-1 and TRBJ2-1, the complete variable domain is KAGVTQTPRYLIKTRGQQVTLSCSPISGHRSVSWYQQTPGQGLQFLFEYFSETQRNKGNFPGRFSGRQFSNSRSEMNVSTLELGDSALYLCASSLERGPAFFGPGTRLTVL.

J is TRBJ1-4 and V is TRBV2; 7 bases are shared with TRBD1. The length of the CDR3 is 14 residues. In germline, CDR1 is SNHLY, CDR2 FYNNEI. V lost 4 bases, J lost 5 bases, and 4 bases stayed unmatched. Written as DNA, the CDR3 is TGTGCCAGCAGTGCGGCAGGGGGGAATGAAAAACTGTTTTTT. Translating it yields CASSAAGGNEKLFF. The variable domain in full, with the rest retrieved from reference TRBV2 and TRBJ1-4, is EPEVTQTPSHQVTQMGQEVILRCVPISNHLYFYWYRQILGQKVEFLVSFYNNEISEKSEIFDDQFSVERPDGSNFTLKIRSTKLEDSAMYFCASSAAGGNEKLFFGSGTQLSVL.

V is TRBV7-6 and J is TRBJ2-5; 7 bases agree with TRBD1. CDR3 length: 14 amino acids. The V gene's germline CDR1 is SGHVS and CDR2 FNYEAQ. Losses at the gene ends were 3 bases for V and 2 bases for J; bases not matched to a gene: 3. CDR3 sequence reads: CASSFQTGQETQYF. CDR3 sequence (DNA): TGTGCCAGCAGCTTCCAGACAGGGCAAGAGACCCAGTACTTC.

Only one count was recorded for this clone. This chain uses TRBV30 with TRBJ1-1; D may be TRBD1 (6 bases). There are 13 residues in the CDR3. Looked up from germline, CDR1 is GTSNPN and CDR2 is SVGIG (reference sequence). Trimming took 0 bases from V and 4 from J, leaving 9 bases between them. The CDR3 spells CAWSVLGATEAFF. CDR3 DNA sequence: TGTGCCTGGAGTGTATTGGGGGCCACTGAAGCTTTCTTT.

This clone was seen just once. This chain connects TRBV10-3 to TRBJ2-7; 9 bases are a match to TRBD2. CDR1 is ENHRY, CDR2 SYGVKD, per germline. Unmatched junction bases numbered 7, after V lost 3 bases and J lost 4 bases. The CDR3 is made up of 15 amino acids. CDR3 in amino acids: CAISENAGGPYEQYF. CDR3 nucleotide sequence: TGTGCCATCAGTGAAAATGCGGGAGGGCCTTACGAGCAGTACTTC.

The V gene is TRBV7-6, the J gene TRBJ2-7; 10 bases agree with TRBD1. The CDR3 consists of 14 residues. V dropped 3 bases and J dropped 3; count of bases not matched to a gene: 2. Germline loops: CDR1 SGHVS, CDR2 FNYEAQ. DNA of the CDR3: TGTGCCAGCAGCTTGGGGACAGGGGTCTACGAGCAGTACTTC. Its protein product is CASSLGTGVYEQYF.

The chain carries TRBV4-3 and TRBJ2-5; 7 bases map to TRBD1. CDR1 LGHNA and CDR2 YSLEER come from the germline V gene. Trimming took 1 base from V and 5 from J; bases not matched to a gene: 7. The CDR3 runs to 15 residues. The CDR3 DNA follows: TGCGCCAGCAGCCAAGGACAGGGAGTAGCGGAGACCCAGTACTTC. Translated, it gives CASSQGQGVAETQYF.

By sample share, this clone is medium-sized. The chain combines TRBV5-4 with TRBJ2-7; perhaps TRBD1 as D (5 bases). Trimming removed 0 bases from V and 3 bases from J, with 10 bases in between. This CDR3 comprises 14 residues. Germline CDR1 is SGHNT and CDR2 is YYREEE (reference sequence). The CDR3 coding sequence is TGTGCCAGCAGCTTGGGACAGACGAACTACGAGCAGTACTTC. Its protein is CASSLGQTNYEQYF.

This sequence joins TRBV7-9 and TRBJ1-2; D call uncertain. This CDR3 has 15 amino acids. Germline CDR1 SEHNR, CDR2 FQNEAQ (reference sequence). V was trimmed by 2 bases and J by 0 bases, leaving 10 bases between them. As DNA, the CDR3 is TGTGCCAGCAGCTTATTGTCCGGACCTAACTATGGCTACACCTTC. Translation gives CASSLLSGPNYGYTF.

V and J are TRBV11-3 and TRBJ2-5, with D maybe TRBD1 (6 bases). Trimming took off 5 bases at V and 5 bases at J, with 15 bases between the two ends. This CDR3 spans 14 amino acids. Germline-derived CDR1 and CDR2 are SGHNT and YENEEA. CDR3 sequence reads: CASSPGTPPETQYF. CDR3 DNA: TGTGCCAGCAGCCCAGGGACACCCCCCGAGACCCAGTACTTC.

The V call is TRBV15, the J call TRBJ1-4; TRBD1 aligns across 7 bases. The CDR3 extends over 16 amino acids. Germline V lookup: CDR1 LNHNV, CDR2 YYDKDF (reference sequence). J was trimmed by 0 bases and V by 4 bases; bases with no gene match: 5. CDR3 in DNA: TGTGCCACCAGCATTACAGGGGAGTCAACTAATGAAAAACTGTTTTTT. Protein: CATSITGESTNEKLFF.

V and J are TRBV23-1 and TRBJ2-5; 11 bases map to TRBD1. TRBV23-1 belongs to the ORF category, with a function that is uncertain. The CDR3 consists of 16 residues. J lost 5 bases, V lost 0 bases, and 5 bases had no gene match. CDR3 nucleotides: TGCGCCAGCAGTCAATCGGGACAGGGGGAGGGGGAGACCCAGTACTTC. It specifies CASSQSGQGEGETQYF.

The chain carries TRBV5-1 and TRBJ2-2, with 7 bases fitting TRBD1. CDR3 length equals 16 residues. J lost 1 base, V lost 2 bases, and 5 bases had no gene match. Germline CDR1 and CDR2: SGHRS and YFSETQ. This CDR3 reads CASSFPRDRNTGELFF. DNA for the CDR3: TGCGCCAGCAGCTTCCCCCGGGACAGGAACACCGGGGAGCTGTTTTTT.

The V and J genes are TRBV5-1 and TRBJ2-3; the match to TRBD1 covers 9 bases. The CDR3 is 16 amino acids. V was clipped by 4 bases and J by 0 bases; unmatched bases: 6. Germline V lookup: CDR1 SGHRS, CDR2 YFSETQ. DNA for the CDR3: TGCGCCAGCAGCCAAGACAGGGGGATTAGCACAGATACGCAGTATTTT. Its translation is CASSQDRGISTDTQYF.

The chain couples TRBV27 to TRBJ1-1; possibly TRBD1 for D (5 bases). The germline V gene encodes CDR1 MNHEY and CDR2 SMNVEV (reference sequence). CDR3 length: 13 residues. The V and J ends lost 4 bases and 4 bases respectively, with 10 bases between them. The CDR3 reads CASSYSGFTEAFF. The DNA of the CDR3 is TGTGCCAGCAGTTATTCAGGGTTCACTGAAGCTTTCTTT.

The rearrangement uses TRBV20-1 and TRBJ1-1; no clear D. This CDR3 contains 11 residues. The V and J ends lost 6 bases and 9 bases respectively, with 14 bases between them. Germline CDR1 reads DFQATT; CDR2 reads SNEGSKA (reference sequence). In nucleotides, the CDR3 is TGCAGTGCCTCATTCGGTGATAAAGCTTTCTTT. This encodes CSASFGDKAFF.

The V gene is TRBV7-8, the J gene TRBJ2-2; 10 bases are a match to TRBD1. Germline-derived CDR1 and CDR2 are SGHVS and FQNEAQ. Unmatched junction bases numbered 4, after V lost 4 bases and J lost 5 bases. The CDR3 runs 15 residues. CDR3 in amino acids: CASSWGQGRTGELFF. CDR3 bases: TGTGCCAGCAGCTGGGGACAGGGGAGGACCGGGGAGCTGTTTTTT. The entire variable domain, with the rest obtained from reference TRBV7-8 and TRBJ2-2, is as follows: GAGVSQSPRYKVAKRGQDVALRCDPISGHVSLFWYQQALGQGPEFLTYFQNEAQLDKSGLPSDRFFAERPEGSVSTLKIQRTQQEDSAVYLCASSWGQGRTGELFFGEGSRLTVL.

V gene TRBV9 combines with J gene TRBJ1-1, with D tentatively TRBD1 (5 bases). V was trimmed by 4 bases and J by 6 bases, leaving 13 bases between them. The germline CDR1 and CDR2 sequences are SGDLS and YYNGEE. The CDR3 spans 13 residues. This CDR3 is CASSLGLNAEAFF. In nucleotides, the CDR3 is TGTGCCAGCAGCCTGGGACTTAATGCTGAAGCTTTCTTT.

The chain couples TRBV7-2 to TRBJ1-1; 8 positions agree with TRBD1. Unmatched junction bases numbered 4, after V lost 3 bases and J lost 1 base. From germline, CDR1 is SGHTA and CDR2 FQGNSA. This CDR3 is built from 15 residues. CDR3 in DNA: TGTGCCAGCAGCTTGCCAACAGGGGGGAACACTGAAGCTTTCTTT. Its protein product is CASSLPTGGNTEAFF.

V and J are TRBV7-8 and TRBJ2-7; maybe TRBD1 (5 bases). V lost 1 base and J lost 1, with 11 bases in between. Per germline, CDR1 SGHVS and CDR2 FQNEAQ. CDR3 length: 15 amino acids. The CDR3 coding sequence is TGTGCCAGCAGCTTAGTGGCAGGGCTTTCCTACGAGCAGTACTTC. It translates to CASSLVAGLSYEQYF.

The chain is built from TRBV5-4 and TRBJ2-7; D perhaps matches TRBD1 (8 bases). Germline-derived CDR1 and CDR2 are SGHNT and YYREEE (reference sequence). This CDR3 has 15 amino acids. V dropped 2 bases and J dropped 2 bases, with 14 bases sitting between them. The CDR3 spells CASSFDRGLTYEQYF. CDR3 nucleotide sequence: TGTGCCAGCAGCTTCGACAGGGGACTAACCTACGAGCAGTACTTC.